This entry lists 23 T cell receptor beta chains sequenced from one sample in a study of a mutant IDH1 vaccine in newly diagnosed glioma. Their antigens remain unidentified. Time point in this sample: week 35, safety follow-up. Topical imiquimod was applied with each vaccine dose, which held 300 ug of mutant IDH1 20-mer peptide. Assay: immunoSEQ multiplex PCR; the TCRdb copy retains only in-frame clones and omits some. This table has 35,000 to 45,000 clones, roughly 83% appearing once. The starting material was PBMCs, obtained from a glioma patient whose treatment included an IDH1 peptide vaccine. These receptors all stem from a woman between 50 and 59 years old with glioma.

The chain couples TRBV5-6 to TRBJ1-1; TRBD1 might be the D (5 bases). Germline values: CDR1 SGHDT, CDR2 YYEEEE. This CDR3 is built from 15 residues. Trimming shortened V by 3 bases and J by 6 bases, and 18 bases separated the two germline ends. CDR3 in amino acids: CASSSWGSGRAEAFF. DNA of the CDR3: TGTGCCAGCAGCTCATGGGGGTCCGGACGGGCTGAAGCTTTCTTT.

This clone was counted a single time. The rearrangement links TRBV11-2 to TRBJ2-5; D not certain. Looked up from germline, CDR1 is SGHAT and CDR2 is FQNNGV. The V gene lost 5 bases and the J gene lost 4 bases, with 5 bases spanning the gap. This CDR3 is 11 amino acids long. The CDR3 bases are TGTGCCAGCAGCGTCGGAGAGACCCAGTACTTC. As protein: CASSVGETQYF.

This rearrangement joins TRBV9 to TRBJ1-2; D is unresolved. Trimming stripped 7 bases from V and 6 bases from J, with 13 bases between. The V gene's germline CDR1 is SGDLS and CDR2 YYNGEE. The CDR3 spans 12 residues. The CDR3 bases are TGTGCCAGCGGGCTTGGTGGGAATGGCTACACCTTC. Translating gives CASGLGGNGYTF.

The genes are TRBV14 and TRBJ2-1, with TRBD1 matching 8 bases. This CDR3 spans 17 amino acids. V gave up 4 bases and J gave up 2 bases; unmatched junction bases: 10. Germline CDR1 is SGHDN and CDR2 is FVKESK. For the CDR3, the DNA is TGTGCCAGCAGCCTAACGGTTAGGACAGGGACCTACAATGAGCAGTTCTTC. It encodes CASSLTVRTGTYNEQFF.

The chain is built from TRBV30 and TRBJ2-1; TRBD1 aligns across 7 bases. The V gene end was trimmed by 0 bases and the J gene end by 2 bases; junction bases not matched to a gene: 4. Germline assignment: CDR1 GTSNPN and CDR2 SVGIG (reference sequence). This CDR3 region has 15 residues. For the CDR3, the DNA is TGTGCCTGGAGTGTAGACAGGGCACCCTACAATGAGCAGTTCTTC. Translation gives CAWSVDRAPYNEQFF.

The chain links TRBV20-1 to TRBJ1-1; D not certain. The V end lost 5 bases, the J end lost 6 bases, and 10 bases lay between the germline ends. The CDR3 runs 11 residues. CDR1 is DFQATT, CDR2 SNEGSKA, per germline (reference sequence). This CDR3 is CSAEGASEAFF. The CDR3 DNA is TGCAGTGCTGAGGGTGCTTCTGAAGCTTTCTTT.

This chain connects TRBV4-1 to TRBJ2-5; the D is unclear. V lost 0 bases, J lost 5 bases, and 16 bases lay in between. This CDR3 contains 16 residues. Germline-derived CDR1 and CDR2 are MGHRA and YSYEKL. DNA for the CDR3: TGCGCCAGCAGCCAAGAACTCCAGGCCTTGGGGGAGACCCAGTACTTC. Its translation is CASSQELQALGETQYF.

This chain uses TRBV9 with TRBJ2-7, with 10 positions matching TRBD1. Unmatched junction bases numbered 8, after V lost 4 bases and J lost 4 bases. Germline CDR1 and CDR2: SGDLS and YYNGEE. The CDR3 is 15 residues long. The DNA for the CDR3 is TGTGCCAGCAGCCCGGGACAGGGGATGGTGTACGAGCAGTACTTC. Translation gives CASSPGQGMVYEQYF.

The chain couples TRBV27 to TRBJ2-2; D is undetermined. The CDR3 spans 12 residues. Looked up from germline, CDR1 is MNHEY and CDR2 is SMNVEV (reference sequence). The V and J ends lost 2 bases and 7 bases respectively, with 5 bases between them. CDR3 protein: CASSLNLGELFF. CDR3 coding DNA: TGTGCCAGCAGTTTAAATCTCGGGGAGCTGTTTTTT.

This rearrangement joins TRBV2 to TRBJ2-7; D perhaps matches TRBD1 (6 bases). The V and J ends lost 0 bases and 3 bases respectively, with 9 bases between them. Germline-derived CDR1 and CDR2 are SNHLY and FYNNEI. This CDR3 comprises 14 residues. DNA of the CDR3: TGTGCCAGCAGTGAAGCAGGGGGTGGCTACGAGCAGTACTTC. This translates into CASSEAGGGYEQYF.

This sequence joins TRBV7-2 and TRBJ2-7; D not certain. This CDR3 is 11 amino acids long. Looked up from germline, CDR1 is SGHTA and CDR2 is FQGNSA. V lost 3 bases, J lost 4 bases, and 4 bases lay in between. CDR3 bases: TGTGCCAGCAGCTTCACGTACGAGCAGTACTTC. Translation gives CASSFTYEQYF. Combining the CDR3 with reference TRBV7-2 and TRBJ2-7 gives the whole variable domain GAGVSQSPSNKVTEKGKDVELRCDPISGHTALYWYRQSLGQGLEFLIYFQGNSAPDKSGLPSDRFSAERTGGSVSTLTIQRTQQEDSAVYLCASSFTYEQYFGPGTRLTVT.

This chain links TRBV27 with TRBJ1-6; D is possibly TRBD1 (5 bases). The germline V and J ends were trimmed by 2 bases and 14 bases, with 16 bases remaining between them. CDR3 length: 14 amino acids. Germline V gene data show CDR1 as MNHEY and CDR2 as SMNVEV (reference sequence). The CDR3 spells CASSLVGRVETLHF. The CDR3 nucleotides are TGTGCCAGCAGTTTAGTGGGCAGGGTTGAGACCCTCCACTTT.

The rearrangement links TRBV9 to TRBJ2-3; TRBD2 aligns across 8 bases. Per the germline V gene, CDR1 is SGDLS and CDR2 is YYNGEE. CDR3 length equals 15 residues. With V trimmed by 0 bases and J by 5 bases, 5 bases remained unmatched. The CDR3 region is CASSVEGTRGDTQYF. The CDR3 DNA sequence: TGTGCCAGCAGCGTAGAGGGGACTAGAGGAGATACGCAGTATTTT.

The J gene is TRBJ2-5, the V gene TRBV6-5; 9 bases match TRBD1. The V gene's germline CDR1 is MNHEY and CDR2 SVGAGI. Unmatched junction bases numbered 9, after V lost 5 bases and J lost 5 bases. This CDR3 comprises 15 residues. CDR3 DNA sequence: TGTGCCAGCAGTGCCCCCGGACAGGGGAGGGAGACCCAGTACTTC. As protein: CASSAPGQGRETQYF.

The CDR3 DNA sequence: TGCGCCAGCAGCTTGCAACAGGGGGCAGACGAAAAACTGTTTTTT. Its translation is CASSLQQGADEKLFF. V usage is TRBV5-1 and J usage is TRBJ1-4; 9 nucleotides align to TRBD1. Germline loops: CDR1 SGHRS, CDR2 YFSETQ. The CDR3 sequence is 15 residues long. With V trimmed by 1 base and J by 8 bases, 6 bases remained unmatched.

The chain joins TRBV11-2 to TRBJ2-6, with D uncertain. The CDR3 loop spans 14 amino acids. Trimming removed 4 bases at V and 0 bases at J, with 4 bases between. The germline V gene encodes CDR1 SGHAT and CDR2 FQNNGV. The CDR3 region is CASSSFSGANVLTF. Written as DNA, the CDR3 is TGTGCCAGCAGCTCCTTCTCTGGGGCCAACGTCCTGACTTTC. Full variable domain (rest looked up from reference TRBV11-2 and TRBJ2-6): EAGVAQSPRYKIIEKRQSVAFWCNPISGHATLYWYQQILGQGPKLLIQFQNNGVVDDSQLPKDRFSAERLKGVDSTLKIQPAKLEDSAVYLCASSSFSGANVLTFGAGSRLTVL.

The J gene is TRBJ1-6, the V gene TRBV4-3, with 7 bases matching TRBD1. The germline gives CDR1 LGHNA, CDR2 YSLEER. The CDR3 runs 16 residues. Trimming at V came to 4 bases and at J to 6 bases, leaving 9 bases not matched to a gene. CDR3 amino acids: CASSLRPGTANSPLHF. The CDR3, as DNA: TGCGCCAGCAGCCTGCGACCGGGGACAGCTAATTCACCCCTCCACTTT.

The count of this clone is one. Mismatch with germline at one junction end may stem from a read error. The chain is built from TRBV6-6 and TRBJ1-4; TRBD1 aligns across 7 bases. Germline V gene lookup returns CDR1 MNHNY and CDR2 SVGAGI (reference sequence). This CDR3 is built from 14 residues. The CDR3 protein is CASTAGQTNEKLFF. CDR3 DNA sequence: TGTGCCAGCACAGCGGGACAGACGAATGAGAAACTGTTTTTT.

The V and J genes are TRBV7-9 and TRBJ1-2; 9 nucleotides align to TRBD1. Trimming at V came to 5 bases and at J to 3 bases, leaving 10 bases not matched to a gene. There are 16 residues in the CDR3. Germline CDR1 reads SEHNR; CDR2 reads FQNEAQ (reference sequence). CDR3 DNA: TGTGCCAGCAGCAACCGGGACAGGGTAGGGCACTATGGCTACACCTTC. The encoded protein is CASSNRDRVGHYGYTF. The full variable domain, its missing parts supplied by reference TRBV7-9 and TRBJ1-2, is DTGVSQNPRHKITKRGQNVTFRCDPISEHNRLYWYRQTLGQGPEFLTYFQNEAQLEKSRLLSDRFSAERPKGSFSTLEIQRTEQGDSAMYLCASSNRDRVGHYGYTFGSGTRLTVV.

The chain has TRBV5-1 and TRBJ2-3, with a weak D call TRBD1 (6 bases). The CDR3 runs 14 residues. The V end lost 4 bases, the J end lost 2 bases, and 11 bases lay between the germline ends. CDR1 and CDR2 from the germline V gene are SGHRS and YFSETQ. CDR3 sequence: CASSRRTATDTQYF. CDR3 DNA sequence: TGCGCCAGCAGCCGAAGGACAGCCACAGATACGCAGTATTTT. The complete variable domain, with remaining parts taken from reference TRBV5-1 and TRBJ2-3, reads KAGVTQTPRYLIKTRGQQVTLSCSPISGHRSVSWYQQTPGQGLQFLFEYFSETQRNKGNFPGRFSGRQFSNSRSEMNVSTLELGDSALYLCASSRRTATDTQYFGPGTRLTVL.

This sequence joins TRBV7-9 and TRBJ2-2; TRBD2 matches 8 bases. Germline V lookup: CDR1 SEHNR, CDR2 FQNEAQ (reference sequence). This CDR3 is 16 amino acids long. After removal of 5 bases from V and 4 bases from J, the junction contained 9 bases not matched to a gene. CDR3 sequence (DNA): TGTGCCAGCAGCCCGCCGGGGGGGAGTCCCACCGGGGAGCTGTTTTTT. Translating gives CASSPPGGSPTGELFF. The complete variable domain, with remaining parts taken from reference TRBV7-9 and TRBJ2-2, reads DTGVSQNPRHKITKRGQNVTFRCDPISEHNRLYWYRQTLGQGPEFLTYFQNEAQLEKSRLLSDRFSAERPKGSFSTLEIQRTEQGDSAMYLCASSPPGGSPTGELFFGEGSRLTVL.

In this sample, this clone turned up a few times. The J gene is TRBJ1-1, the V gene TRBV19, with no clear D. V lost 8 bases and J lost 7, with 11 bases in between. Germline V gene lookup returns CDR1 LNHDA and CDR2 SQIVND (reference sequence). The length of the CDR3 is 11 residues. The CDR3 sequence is CASLRTYEAFF. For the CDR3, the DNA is TGTGCCAGTCTCCGAACTTATGAAGCTTTCTTT.

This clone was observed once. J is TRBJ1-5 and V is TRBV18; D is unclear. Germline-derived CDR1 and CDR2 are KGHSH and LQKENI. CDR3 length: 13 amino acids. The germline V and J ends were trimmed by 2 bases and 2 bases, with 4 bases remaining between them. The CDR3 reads CASSPGGNQPQHF. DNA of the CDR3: TGTGCCAGCTCACCAGGGGGCAATCAGCCCCAGCATTTT.